Below are 21 T cell receptor beta chains sequenced from a single sample in a study of blood T cells in healthy people across ages. A second PCR, run for roughly 6 to 11 cycles, used a sample-barcoded 5' primer plus a J-beta primer mix. TCRdb re-derived calls from the 5' RACE reads in MiXCR, one entry per CDR3 protein. The sample has about 1.7 million distinct CDR3 sequences; over 25% are singletons. Sequencing input: blood. Every receptor here comes from a woman aged 25 to 45 in good health.

Remarks on this clonotype: This may be a read error: a much more frequent sequence differs by one nucleotide. The J gene is TRBJ2-1, the V gene TRBV5-1; 8 bases agree with TRBD2. This CDR3 has 15 residues. CDR1 SGHRS and CDR2 YFSETQ come from the germline V gene. Written as DNA, the CDR3 is TGCACCAGCAGCTTGGACCCGGGAGGGCCCCGTGAGCAGTTCTTC. Amino acids: CTSSLDPGGPREQFF.

Only a few counts were recorded for this clonotype. The chain links TRBV5-1 to TRBJ2-1, with 11 bases that match TRBD1. Germline trimming cut 4 bases from V and 4 bases from J; bases unmatched to any gene: 4. In germline, CDR1 is SGHRS, CDR2 YFSETQ. The CDR3 runs to 15 residues. CDR3 bases: TGCGCCAGCAGCAAAGGACAGGGGGCTTACAATGAGCAGTTCTTC. Its protein product is CASSKGQGAYNEQFF.

CDR3 bases: TGTGCCAGTAACACAGGAGGAGGTTCTAGCACAGATACGCAGTATTTT. Amino acid sequence: CASNTGGGSSTDTQYF. The V gene is TRBV19, the J gene TRBJ2-3, with D tentatively TRBD1 or TRBD2 (5 bases each). Germline V gene sequence: CDR1 LNHDA, CDR2 SQIVND (reference sequence). CDR3 length equals 16 residues. Trimming stripped 7 bases from V and 0 bases from J, with 17 bases between.

This chain links TRBV4-2 with TRBJ2-7, with a weak D call TRBD1 (5 bases). V lost 0 bases to trimming and J lost 2 bases, with 14 bases between them. The V gene's germline CDR1 is LGHNA and CDR2 YNFKEQ. The CDR3 consists of 16 residues. This CDR3 reads CASSQEEVGAAYEQYF. As DNA, the CDR3 is TGTGCCAGCAGCCAAGAAGAGGTAGGGGCTGCCTACGAGCAGTACTTC.

This clonotype was seen once. The J gene is TRBJ2-1, the V gene TRBV12-3 or TRBV12-4, with TRBD1 matching over 9 bases. CDR3 length: 16 amino acids. The V gene end was trimmed by 5 bases and the J gene end by 10 bases; junction bases not matched to a gene: 15. CDR3 bases: TGTGCCAGCAGTCCACTAACAGCCGGGACAGGGAACGAGCAGTTCTTC. It codes for CASSPLTAGTGNEQFF.

This clonotype was seen a handful of times. This chain uses TRBV6-6 with TRBJ2-5; TRBD1 aligns across 11 bases. With the DNA end fitting TRBJ2-7 better, the J assignment may be wrong. The germline V gene encodes CDR1 MNHNY and CDR2 SVGAGI (reference sequence). The CDR3 spans 16 residues. In nucleotides, the CDR3 is TGTGCCAGCAGTTACTCCCGGACAGGGGGCAGGTACGAGCAGTACTTC. It codes for CASSYSRTGGRYEQYF.

This clonotype was observed at least ten times. The junction departs from the called germline gene at one end, perhaps through a read error. The genes are TRBV4-1 and TRBJ2-1, with 11 bases matching TRBD2. The CDR3 spans 16 residues. Germline CDR1 and CDR2: MGHRA and YSYEKL. The CDR3 DNA reads as TGTGCCAGCAGCCCGACCGGGACTAGCGGTTACAATGAGCAGTTCTTC. Amino acids: CASSPTGTSGYNEQFF.

This clonotype was seen more than once but under ten times. The rearrangement joins TRBV6-5 to TRBJ1-5; D is undetermined. CDR3 length: 13 amino acids. Germline V gene sequence: CDR1 MNHEY, CDR2 SVGAGI. V shed 8 bases and J shed 0 bases, with 8 bases lying between them. DNA for the CDR3: TGTGCCAGCCCCCAGCCTAGCAATCAGCCCCAGCATTTT. This translates into CASPQPSNQPQHF.

This clonotype appeared a few times. DNA for the CDR3: TGTGCCAGCAGTTTATGGGGGGAAGGCGACAATGAGCAGTTCTTC. Amino acids: CASSLWGEGDNEQFF. The chain links TRBV28 to TRBJ2-1, with D perhaps being TRBD1 or TRBD2 (5 bases each). The germline V gene encodes CDR1 MDHEN and CDR2 SYDVKM. The CDR3 runs to 15 residues. The V gene lost 0 bases and the J gene lost 5 bases, with 11 bases spanning the gap.

This clonotype was counted only a few times. This chain links TRBV12-3 or TRBV12-4 with TRBJ1-1; D not resolved. V was pared by 6 bases and J by 0 bases, with 11 bases between. CDR3 length: 14 residues. The CDR3 DNA reads TGTGCCAGCAGCCCGGATGAAATGAACACTGAAGCTTTCTTT. Encoded protein: CASSPDEMNTEAFF.

This sequence joins TRBV7-9 and TRBJ2-1; the match to TRBD1 covers 8 bases. The CDR3 has 15 residues. After removal of 4 bases from V and 6 bases from J, the junction contained 8 bases not matched to a gene. Germline CDR1 reads SEHNR; CDR2 reads FQNEAQ (reference sequence). This chain's CDR3 is CASSSMTGVGNEQFF. For the CDR3, the DNA is TGTGCCAGCAGCTCTATGACAGGGGTTGGCAATGAGCAGTTCTTC.

This clonotype appeared a few times. This chain joins TRBV2 and TRBJ2-3, with 12 positions matching TRBD2. The junction had 9 bases not matched to a gene; V was cut back by 5 bases and J by 6 bases. The CDR3 is 16 amino acids. The germline V gene encodes CDR1 SNHLY and CDR2 FYNNEI. The CDR3 is CASSTRTSGVRDTQYF. The CDR3 DNA reads as TGTGCCAGCAGTACCCGGACTAGCGGGGTGCGGGATACGCAGTATTTT.

This rearrangement joins TRBV20-1 to TRBJ2-7, with D possibly TRBD1 on 5 matching bases. Deletions cut 2 bases from V and 0 bases from J, with 14 bases between. The germline gives CDR1 DFQATT, CDR2 SNEGSKA (reference sequence). CDR3 length: 15 residues. CDR3 sequence: CSARRGSEISYEQYF. In nucleotides, the CDR3 is TGCAGTGCTAGAAGGGGTTCGGAAATCTCCTACGAGCAGTACTTC.

This chain joins TRBV7-2 and TRBJ1-6, with a weak D call TRBD1 (6 bases). The germline V gene has CDR1 SGHTA and CDR2 FQGNSA. Trimming cost V 5 bases and J 7 bases, with 15 bases left between them. The CDR3 spans 15 residues. The CDR3 coding sequence is TGTGCCAGCAGCCCGGAAAGGACAGAGAATTCACCCCTCCACTTT. It yields the protein CASSPERTENSPLHF.

This clonotype was picked up a small number of times. The J gene is TRBJ2-7, the V gene TRBV7-2; D gene unclear. CDR1 is SGHTA and CDR2 is FQGNSA in the germline V gene. This CDR3 region has 13 residues. Trimming removed 7 bases at V and 2 bases at J, with 12 bases between. DNA of the CDR3: TGTGCCAGCACCAAGGACGATCCCTACGAGCAGTACTTC. Protein sequence: CASTKDDPYEQYF.

This chain uses TRBV12-3 or TRBV12-4 with TRBJ2-3; the D is unclear. CDR3 length: 14 amino acids. Deletions cut 6 bases from V and 4 bases from J, with 14 bases between. Written as DNA, the CDR3 is TGTGCCAGCAGCTTGATGGCCCGCGCAGATACGCAGTATTTT. Its protein product is CASSLMARADTQYF.

In this sample, this clonotype turned up a few times. The CDR3 loop is CSARSGGGAPKTQYF. As DNA, the CDR3 is TGCAGTGCTAGAAGTGGCGGGGGGGCCCCGAAGACCCAGTACTTC. The chain links TRBV20-1 to TRBJ2-5, with 9 bases identical to TRBD2. V lost 2 bases to trimming and J lost 6 bases; unmatched junction nucleotides: 10. This CDR3 contains 15 residues. CDR1 DFQATT and CDR2 SNEGSKA come from the germline V gene (reference sequence).

There are many counts of this clonotype. The chain employs TRBV12-3 or TRBV12-4 and TRBJ2-7; the D gene is possibly TRBD2 (6 bases). The CDR3 has 10 residues. CDR3 sequence: CVLAPYEQYF. CDR3 nucleotide sequence: TGTGTACTAGCACCCTACGAGCAGTACTTC.

This clonotype was counted once. The CDR3 DNA is TGTGCCAGCAGCTTAGCGCTCACTAGCGGTGAAGGGACCCAGTACTTC. This codes for CASSLALTSGEGTQYF. The rearrangement links TRBV7-9 to TRBJ2-5, with 8 bases that match TRBD2. The CDR3 contains 16 residues. J lost 7 bases, V lost 0 bases, and 10 bases had no gene match. Germline CDR1 is SEHNR and CDR2 is FQNEAQ (reference sequence).

This chain connects TRBV9 to TRBJ2-3; unclear D gene. Germline V gene sequence: CDR1 SGDLS, CDR2 YYNGEE. The CDR3 contains 15 residues. The germline V and J ends were trimmed by 0 bases and 1 base, with 9 bases remaining between them. Here the CDR3 reads CASSVAAQGTDTQYF. CDR3 DNA sequence: TGTGCCAGCAGCGTAGCGGCCCAGGGCACAGATACGCAGTATTTT.

This clonotype was observed many times. The V call is TRBV3-1, the J call TRBJ1-2, with 10 bases aligning to TRBD1. The germline V gene has CDR1 LGHDT and CDR2 YNNKEL (reference sequence). V lost 4 bases, J lost 6 bases, and 2 bases stayed unmatched. The CDR3 consists of 13 residues. For the CDR3, the DNA is TGTGCCAGCAGCCGACAGGGGGCTGATGGCTACACCTTC. Translated: CASSRQGADGYTF.